These T cell receptor beta chains were read from a single sample in a study of post-analysis software for immune sequencing data. TCRdb recomputed calls from the PCR reads with MiXCR, one row per CDR3 protein. The sample yields about 770,000 distinct CDR3 sequences, around 46% seen once. The material sequenced was blood. The receptors shown here come from a girl aged 5-17 years with multiple sclerosis. The CDR3 runs from the conserved cysteine through the conserved F or W. The order of the fields is D gene, clone size, V gene, J gene, CDR3 protein, CDR3 DNA. The D gene is left open where the match is weak. Clone size appears in some rows only: once, few, many, or a class for an expanded clone.

-	-	TRBV13	TRBJ2-7	CASSSGLHEQYF	TGTGCCAGCAGCTCAGGTCTACACGAGCAGTACTTC
-	few	TRBV7-8	TRBJ2-1	CASSSPDRTMREQFF	TGTGCCAGCAGCTCCCCGGACAGGACTATGCGGGAGCAGTTCTTC
-	-	TRBV24-1	TRBJ2-1	CATSDFRVPWDNEQFF	TGTGCCACCAGTGATTTCAGGGTCCCTTGGGACAATGAGCAGTTCTTC
TRBD1	few	TRBV15	TRBJ2-1	CATSRGTGWDNEQFF	TGTGCCACCAGCAGAGGGACAGGGTGGGATAATGAGCAGTTCTTC
TRBD2	few	TRBV5-1	TRBJ2-5	CASSTRTSGETQYF	TGCGCCAGCAGCACTCGGACTAGCGGTGAGACCCAGTACTTC
-	many	TRBV7-9	TRBJ2-3	CASSMTDTQYF	TGTGCCAGCAGCATGACGGATACGCAGTATTTT
TRBD2	-	TRBV6-2/TRBV6-3	TRBJ2-3	CASIRGRGPSTDTQYF	TGTGCCAGCATTCGAGGGAGGGGCCCTAGCACAGATACGCAGTATTTT
TRBD2	-	TRBV20-1	TRBJ2-1	CSARDIAGGNEQFF	TGCAGTGCTAGAGATATAGCGGGAGGTAATGAGCAGTTCTTC
-	-	TRBV12-3/TRBV12-4	TRBJ2-5	CASSPRGPETQYF	TGTGCCAGCAGTCCCAGAGGGCCAGAGACCCAGTACTTC
-	few	TRBV7-9	TRBJ2-3	CASSSGQLATDTQYF	TGTGCCAGCAGCAGTGGACAGTTGGCCACAGATACGCAGTATTTT
-	few	TRBV7-9	TRBJ2-7	CASSLPGSFYEQYF	TGTGCCAGCAGCTTACCAGGGTCATTCTACGAGCAGTACTTC
-	once	TRBV20-1	TRBJ2-7	CSVRVLGREQYF	TGCAGTGTTAGAGTTCTGGGTCGCGAGCAGTACTTC
-	-	TRBV29-1	TRBJ2-5	CSVEGEGAPGETQYF	TGCAGCGTTGAGGGGGAGGGGGCCCCGGGAGAGACCCAGTACTTC
TRBD1	few	TRBV7-9	TRBJ1-2	CASSPDRHHYGYTF	TGTGCCAGCAGCCCGGACAGGCATCACTATGGCTACACCTTC
-	-	TRBV3-1	TRBJ2-5	CASSQEGGGTQETQYF	TGTGCCAGCAGCCAAGAGGGGGGAGGAACGCAAGAGACCCAGTACTTC
-	few	TRBV6-2/TRBV6-3	TRBJ2-5	CASSYNVAGKTQYF	TGTGCCAGCAGTTACAATGTAGCCGGAAAGACCCAGTACTTC
-	few	TRBV20-1	TRBJ2-7	CSASDRVYEQYF	TGCAGTGCTTCAGATCGGGTCTACGAGCAGTACTTC
-	few	TRBV29-1	TRBJ2-3	CSVDPGPSTDTQYF	TGCAGCGTTGATCCGGGGCCCAGCACAGATACGCAGTATTTT
TRBD2	-	TRBV11-2	TRBJ2-7	CASSLAGLAGSFSSYEQYF	TGTGCCAGCAGCTTAGCGGGACTAGCGGGTTCCTTTAGCTCCTACGAGCAGTACTTC
-	once	TRBV3-1	TRBJ2-3	CASSSSDQGRQADTQYF	TGTGCCAGCAGCTCTTCAGATCAGGGAAGGCAAGCAGATACGCAGTATTTT
TRBD2	-	TRBV3-1	TRBJ2-3	CASSQDRIAGVTDTQYF	TGTGCCAGCAGCCAAGATCGAATAGCGGGAGTGACAGATACGCAGTATTTT
-	-	TRBV7-2	TRBJ1-4	CASSPQGPPAGEKLFF	TGTGCCAGCAGCCCCCAAGGACCCCCAGCAGGGGAAAAACTGTTTTTT
-	once	TRBV19	TRBJ2-3	CASKSGAITDTQYF	TGTGCCAGTAAGTCGGGCGCCATCACAGATACGCAGTATTTT
TRBD1	-	TRBV5-1	TRBJ1-2	CASSFRTGDFGCTF	TGCGCCAGCAGCTTCAGGACAGGGGATTTTGGCTGCACCTTC
TRBD2	many	TRBV7-2	TRBJ2-7	CASSPDSGRADYEQYF	TGTGCCAGCAGCCCCGATAGCGGGAGGGCTGACTACGAGCAGTACTTC
-	-	TRBV5-1	TRBJ1-2	CASRTVYGYTF	TGCGCCAGCCGGACAGTTTATGGCTACACCTTC
TRBD1	once	TRBV28	TRBJ2-1	CASSLSLGQTYNEQFF	TGTGCCAGCAGTTTATCGTTGGGACAGACCTACAATGAGCAGTTCTTC
TRBD2	-	TRBV20-1	TRBJ2-3	CSGVRGVYTQYF	TGCAGTGGAGTGCGGGGGGTGTATACGCAGTATTTT
TRBD2	-	TRBV5-1	TRBJ2-1	CASSPASGRTNEQFF	TGCGCCAGCAGCCCAGCTAGCGGGAGGACCAATGAGCAGTTCTTC
-	-	TRBV29-1	TRBJ2-7	CSADPYTLPRSTQYF	TGCAGCGCCGACCCCTATACCCTTCCAAGAAGTACCCAGTACTTC